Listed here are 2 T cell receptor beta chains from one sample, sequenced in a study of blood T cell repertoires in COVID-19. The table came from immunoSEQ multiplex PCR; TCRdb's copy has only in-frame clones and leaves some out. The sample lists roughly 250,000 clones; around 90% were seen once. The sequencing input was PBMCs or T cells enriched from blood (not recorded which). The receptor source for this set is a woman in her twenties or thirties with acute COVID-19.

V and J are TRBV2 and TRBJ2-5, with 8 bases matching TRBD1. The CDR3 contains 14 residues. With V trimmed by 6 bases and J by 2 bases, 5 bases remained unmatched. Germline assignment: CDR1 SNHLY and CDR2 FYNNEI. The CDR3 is CASSSDRGQETQYF. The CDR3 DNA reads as TGTGCCAGCAGCTCCGACAGGGGACAAGAGACCCAGTACTTC.

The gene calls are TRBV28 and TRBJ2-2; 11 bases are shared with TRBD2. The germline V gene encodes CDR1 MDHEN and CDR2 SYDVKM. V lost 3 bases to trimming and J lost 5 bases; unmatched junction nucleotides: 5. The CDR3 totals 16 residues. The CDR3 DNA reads TGTGCCAGCAGTTTCATGGCTAGCGGGGGGACCGGGGAGCTGTTTTTT. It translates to CASSFMASGGTGELFF. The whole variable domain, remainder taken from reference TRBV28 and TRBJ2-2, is DVKVTQSSRYLVKRTGEKVFLECVQDMDHENMFWYRQDPGLGLRLIYFSYDVKMKEKGDIPEGYSVSREKKERFSLILESASTNQTSMYLCASSFMASGGTGELFFGEGSRLTVL.